A single sample is the source of the 5 T cell receptor beta chains below, sequenced in a study of control samples from healthy donors and cancer patients. This table comes from immunoSEQ multiplex PCR, and its TCRdb copy is limited to in-frame clones, with some not included. In the table there are 100,000 to 150,000 clones, 80% to 95% of which are singletons. The sample consisted of blood. These receptors were taken from a man aged 40-49 years in good health.

The chain recombines TRBV7-9 with TRBJ1-2; D call uncertain. This CDR3 contains 16 residues. Trimming stripped 5 bases from V and 7 bases from J, with 23 bases between. CDR1 and CDR2 (germline): SEHNR, FQNEAQ (reference sequence). CDR3 nucleotide sequence: TGTGCCAGCAGCCCAGCCCAAAAAAGATCCGGGGTTGGCTACACCTTC. Protein product: CASSPAQKRSGVGYTF. The full variable domain, rest sourced from reference TRBV7-9 and TRBJ1-2, is DTGVSQNPRHKITKRGQNVTFRCDPISEHNRLYWYRQTLGQGPEFLTYFQNEAQLEKSRLLSDRFSAERPKGSFSTLEIQRTEQGDSAMYLCASSPAQKRSGVGYTFGSGTRLTVV.

The V gene is TRBV30, the J gene TRBJ2-2; TRBD1 might be the D (6 bases). CDR3 size: 13 residues. Germline CDR1 and CDR2: GTSNPN and SVGIG (reference sequence). The V gene lost 5 bases and the J gene lost 6 bases, with 13 bases spanning the gap. CDR3 nucleotides: TGTGCCTGGTCACAGGGTCCAGCCGGGGAGCTGTTTTTT. This encodes CAWSQGPAGELFF.

The V call is TRBV29-1, the J call TRBJ1-5; TRBD1 matches at 8 bases. This CDR3 spans 14 amino acids. From germline, CDR1 is SQVTM and CDR2 ANQGSEA. Trimming at V came to 5 bases and at J to 7 bases, leaving 10 bases not matched to a gene. CDR3 amino acids: CSVRSQGADQPQHF. The CDR3 DNA reads as TGCAGCGTTCGTTCCCAGGGGGCGGACCAGCCCCAGCATTTT. Full variable domain (rest looked up from reference TRBV29-1 and TRBJ1-5): SAVISQKPSRDICQRGTSLTIQCQVDSQVTMMFWYRQQPGQSLTLIATANQGSEATYESGFVIDKFPISRPNLTFSTLTVSNMSPEDSSIYLCSVRSQGADQPQHFGDGTRLSIL.

The chain combines TRBV7-6 with TRBJ2-1, with a tentative D call TRBD1 (6 bases). Trimming cost V 5 bases and J 7 bases, with 18 bases left between them. The V gene's germline CDR1 is SGHVS and CDR2 FNYEAQ. The CDR3 totals 15 residues. For the CDR3, the DNA is TGTGCCAGCAGCCCCCTTACAGGGATTGGAAATGAGCAGTTCTTC. Its translation: CASSPLTGIGNEQFF.

This chain links TRBV5-1 with TRBJ2-3, with TRBD1 matching 8 bases. CDR3 length: 15 amino acids. The germline CDR1 and CDR2 sequences are SGHRS and YFSETQ. Losses at the gene ends were 3 bases for V and 5 bases for J; bases not matched to a gene: 8. In nucleotides, the CDR3 is TGCGCCAGCAGCTCCTCCGACAGGGGAGGAGATACGCAGTATTTT. Amino acids: CASSSSDRGGDTQYF.